Below are 25 T cell receptor beta chains sequenced from a single sample in a study of cytomegalovirus exposure and HLA in healthy donors. 60 Vbeta and 13 Jbeta primers were used in PCR. Some clones are missing from TCRdb's copy, which holds only in-frame ones; the method was immunoSEQ multiplex PCR. The top ten hold approximately 3% of the sample, which has approximately 54,000 clones, 82% seen once. Material: PBMCs. The receptors originated from a woman younger than 30 in good health and CMV-seronegative.

CDR3 DNA: TGTGCCAGCAGCTTGGCCGAACTAGCGGGAGCGGGAGAGACCCAGTACTTC. Encoded protein: CASSLAELAGAGETQYF. The chain recombines TRBV5-4 with TRBJ2-5; 11 bases map to TRBD2. CDR1 is SGHNT, CDR2 YYREEE, per germline (reference sequence). The junction had 8 bases not matched to a gene; V was cut back by 0 bases and J by 4 bases. CDR3 size: 17 residues.

V usage is TRBV27 and J usage is TRBJ2-7; no reliable D call. V shed 9 bases and J shed 4 bases, with 13 bases lying between them. Germline CDR1 MNHEY, CDR2 SMNVEV (reference sequence). This CDR3 comprises 12 residues. CDR3 region: CASGPDPYEQYF. The CDR3 coding sequence is TGTGCCAGTGGGCCAGACCCTTACGAGCAGTACTTC.

The chain uses TRBV27 and TRBJ2-1; D remains unclear. The V gene lost 4 bases and the J gene lost 5 bases, with 3 bases spanning the gap. In germline, CDR1 is MNHEY, CDR2 SMNVEV (reference sequence). This CDR3 comprises 11 residues. This chain's CDR3 is CASSSHNEQFF. The CDR3 region has the DNA TGTGCCAGCAGTTCTCACAATGAGCAGTTCTTC.

This clone occurred once. The chain is built from TRBV15 and TRBJ1-5, with 7 bases aligning to TRBD1. This CDR3 is 16 amino acids long. With V trimmed by 2 bases and J by 6 bases, 10 bases remained unmatched. CDR1 LNHNV and CDR2 YYDKDF come from the germline V gene (reference sequence). This chain's CDR3 is CATSRRIRGATQPQHF. In nucleotides, the CDR3 is TGTGCCACCAGCAGACGAATCAGGGGGGCAACTCAGCCCCAGCATTTT.

CDR3 residues: CASSTEGQGDSPLHF. CDR3 nucleotide sequence: TGTGCCAGTAGTACCGAGGGACAGGGAGATTCACCCCTCCACTTT. The rearrangement links TRBV19 to TRBJ1-6, with TRBD1 identical over 9 bases. From germline, CDR1 is LNHDA and CDR2 SQIVND (reference sequence). J lost 8 bases, V lost 4 bases, and 6 bases had no gene match. This CDR3 is 15 amino acids long.

The genes are TRBV6-1 and TRBJ1-2, with D perhaps TRBD1 (5 bases). Germline CDR1 reads MNHNS; CDR2 reads SASEGT. The CDR3 loop spans 16 amino acids. V lost 2 bases to trimming and J lost 0 bases, with 13 bases between them. CDR3 coding DNA: TGTGCCAGCAGTGAAAATTACGGGGGAGCTAACTATGGCTACACCTTC. It encodes CASSENYGGANYGYTF.

The chain carries TRBV4-1 and TRBJ2-3; tentatively, D is TRBD2 (5 bases). The CDR3 covers 16 residues. V lost 3 bases and J 6 bases, leaving 19 bases between the germline ends. In germline, CDR1 is MGHRA, CDR2 YSYEKL. The CDR3, as DNA: TGCGCCAGCAGCCACCCCGGAGGAGACCCCCGTGATACGCAGTATTTT. It specifies CASSHPGGDPRDTQYF.

The chain joins TRBV5-4 to TRBJ2-7; a weak D match, TRBD2 (5 bases). The germline CDR1 and CDR2 sequences are SGHNT and YYREEE (reference sequence). Trimming took 3 bases from V and 4 from J, leaving 8 bases between them. This CDR3 spans 12 amino acids. CDR3: CASSSDFYEQYF. CDR3 nucleotides: TGTGCCAGCAGCTCGGACTTTTACGAGCAGTACTTC. Using reference TRBV5-4 and TRBJ2-7 for the parts outside the CDR3, the full variable domain is ETGVTQSPTHLIKTRGQQVTLRCSSQSGHNTVSWYQQALGQGPQFIFQYYREEENGRGNFPPRFSGLQFPNYSSELNVNALELDDSALYLCASSSDFYEQYFGPGTRLTVT.

This chain uses TRBV6-6 with TRBJ1-6; the match to TRBD1 covers 10 bases. The CDR3 covers 16 residues. V was clipped by 2 bases and J by 6 bases; unmatched bases: 4. Germline values: CDR1 MNHNY, CDR2 SVGAGI (reference sequence). The CDR3 DNA reads TGTGCCAGCAGTTACCGGACAGGGGGGCGTAATTCACCCCTCCACTTT. It yields the protein CASSYRTGGRNSPLHF.

This sequence joins TRBV7-3 and TRBJ2-7; the match to TRBD1 covers 11 bases. The CDR3 is 17 amino acids. J lost 1 base, V lost 5 bases, and 10 bases had no gene match. CDR1 SGHTA and CDR2 FQGTGA come from the germline V gene. CDR3 bases: TGTGCCAGCAGCCCGAGACCCGGACAGGGGGCATCCTACGAGCAGTACTTC. Residues: CASSPRPGQGASYEQYF.

This chain links TRBV28 with TRBJ1-4; no firm D call. Between the trimmed V and J ends, which lost 5 bases and 8 bases, there was a span of 15 bases. Germline-derived CDR1 and CDR2 are MDHEN and SYDVKM. This CDR3 contains 14 residues. CDR3 DNA sequence: TGTGCCAGCAGTCTCCCCGAACAACGCGAAAAACTGTTTTTT. Protein: CASSLPEQREKLFF.

The chain carries TRBV27 and TRBJ1-1; D unresolved. With 6 bases removed from V and 1 base from J, the gap between germline ends came to 9 bases. The CDR3 sequence is 13 residues long. The germline V gene encodes CDR1 MNHEY and CDR2 SMNVEV (reference sequence). CDR3 sequence: CASSLGRNTEAFF. The DNA for the CDR3 is TGTGCCAGCAGCTTGGGCAGGAACACTGAAGCTTTCTTT.

The chain joins TRBV9 to TRBJ1-3; maybe TRBD1 (6 bases). Deletions cut 2 bases from V and 0 bases from J, with 12 bases between. In germline, CDR1 is SGDLS, CDR2 YYNGEE. This CDR3 has 16 amino acids. The CDR3 sequence: CASSVGHSSSGNTIYF. CDR3 nucleotide sequence: TGTGCCAGCAGCGTGGGACACTCAAGCTCTGGAAACACCATATATTTT.

The rearrangement uses TRBV29-1 and TRBJ1-1, with D hard to call. In germline, CDR1 is SQVTM, CDR2 ANQGSEA. The CDR3 covers 13 residues. V was trimmed by 5 bases and J by 0 bases, leaving 10 bases between them. CDR3 sequence: CSVFPFMNTEAFF. The CDR3 region has the DNA TGCAGCGTTTTCCCTTTTATGAACACTGAAGCTTTCTTT.

The V gene is TRBV18, the J gene TRBJ1-1; 7 positions agree with TRBD1. CDR1 is KGHSH and CDR2 is LQKENI in the germline V gene. The CDR3 consists of 15 residues. Trimming at V came to 2 bases and at J to 4 bases, leaving 7 bases not matched to a gene. CDR3 in amino acids: CASSPSGRQGTEAFF. The CDR3 nucleotides read TGTGCCAGCTCACCATCCGGGAGACAGGGCACTGAAGCTTTCTTT.

This rearrangement joins TRBV6-4 to TRBJ2-2, with 9 bases matching TRBD1. Germline CDR1 and CDR2: MRHNA and SNTAGT. This CDR3 comprises 16 residues. After removal of 5 bases from V and 6 bases from J, the junction contained 10 bases not matched to a gene. CDR3: CASSPRGQGDPGELFF. The DNA for the CDR3 is TGTGCCAGCAGTCCTCGGGGACAGGGTGATCCCGGGGAGCTGTTTTTT.

The chain links TRBV29-1 to TRBJ2-1; D might be TRBD1 (5 bases). The CDR3 consists of 14 residues. The germline CDR1 and CDR2 sequences are SQVTM and ANQGSEA. V lost 3 bases to trimming and J lost 7 bases, with 16 bases between them. The CDR3 nucleotides read TGCAGCGTTGAGCAGGGCTTCGAGACGAATGAGCAGTTCTTC. Protein sequence: CSVEQGFETNEQFF.

The gene calls are TRBV30 and TRBJ1-1, with D perhaps TRBD1 (5 bases). Germline V gene lookup returns CDR1 GTSNPN and CDR2 SVGIG (reference sequence). Trimming left V 2 bases short and J 4 bases short, with 11 bases between. This CDR3 has 13 amino acids. The CDR3: CAWSYGGATEAFF. In DNA form, the CDR3 reads TGTGCCTGGAGTTATGGAGGGGCCACTGAAGCTTTCTTT.

The chain employs TRBV30 and TRBJ2-3; TRBD2 is a possible D gene (5 bases). CDR1 and CDR2 from the germline V gene are GTSNPN and SVGIG (reference sequence). The CDR3 length is 15 residues. The V end lost 3 bases, the J end lost 0 bases, and 13 bases lay between the germline ends. The CDR3, as DNA: TGTGCCTGGAGGGAGGCCTCCTCTAGCACAGATACGCAGTATTTT. Amino acids: CAWREASSSTDTQYF.

The chain combines TRBV9 with TRBJ1-2; TRBD1 matches at 8 bases. The CDR3 is 16 amino acids. Germline V gene sequence: CDR1 SGDLS, CDR2 YYNGEE. The ends lost 0 bases at V and 8 bases at J; junction bases unmatched: 12. CDR3 protein: CASSVVGSGGALGYTF. The CDR3 DNA is TGTGCCAGCAGCGTAGTTGGGTCAGGGGGCGCGTTGGGCTACACCTTC.

This clone has more than one count but fewer than ten. The J gene is TRBJ1-4, the V gene TRBV9, with D possibly TRBD1 on 6 matching bases. The CDR3 runs 18 residues. V lost 2 bases, J lost 0 bases, and 17 bases lay in between. Germline V CDR1 and CDR2: SGDLS, YYNGEE. The DNA for the CDR3 is TGTGCCAGCAGCGTTCAGGGTGCGACAGGTTCAACTAATGAAAAACTGTTTTTT. Its translation is CASSVQGATGSTNEKLFF.

The chain combines TRBV12-5 with TRBJ2-1, with TRBD2 identical over 12 bases. Trimming removed 6 bases from V and 6 bases from J; junction bases left unmatched: 15. Per the germline V gene, CDR1 is LGHNT and CDR2 is FRNRAP. The CDR3 runs to 18 residues. This chain's CDR3 is CASGLNRLAGGPANEQFF. As DNA, the CDR3 is TGTGCTAGTGGCCTTAACCGGCTAGCGGGAGGGCCTGCCAATGAGCAGTTCTTC.

This clone turned up a few times. The CDR3 DNA reads as TGTGCCACCGCGTCCCGGGTAGCGGGAGACCTTAGACAAGAGACCCAGTACTTC. It translates to CATASRVAGDLRQETQYF. The rearrangement links TRBV2 to TRBJ2-5; 9 bases map to TRBD2. Germline V lookup: CDR1 SNHLY, CDR2 FYNNEI. The trim removed 10 bases at V and 2 bases at J, leaving 20 bases unmatched. The CDR3 is made up of 18 amino acids.

This clone was observed a handful of times. V and J are TRBV27 and TRBJ2-1; TRBD1 matches 9 bases. Germline CDR1 MNHEY, CDR2 SMNVEV (reference sequence). This CDR3 spans 15 amino acids. V lost 5 bases and J lost 8; bases outside the gene matches: 10. CDR3 DNA: TGTGCCAGCAGTCGCCTCGGGACAGGGCTTCATGAGCAGTTCTTC. This encodes CASSRLGTGLHEQFF.

V usage is TRBV18 and J usage is TRBJ2-3; 13 bases fit TRBD2. Germline V CDR1 and CDR2: KGHSH, LQKENI. The CDR3 contains 17 residues. V shed 6 bases and J 8 bases; nucleotides not matched to a gene: 14. DNA for the CDR3: TGTGCCAGCTCCCCTCCCGGACTAGCGGGGGCCTCGGGTACGCAGTATTTT. Translation: CASSPPGLAGASGTQYF.